The 24 T cell receptor beta chains reported below all come from one sample, sequenced in a study of CD8+CD57+ T cells in acquired aplastic anemia. Genomic DNA was employed as the template in profiling TCR beta VDJ and CDR3. A single record per CDR3 protein comes from TCRdb applying MiXCR to the reads. The data show 190,000 or so distinct CDR3 sequences, 61% seen once. What was sequenced was sorted CD4+, CD8+, or CD8+CD57+ T cells (not recorded which) from PBMCs. These receptors were taken from a human donor in good health.

The J gene is TRBJ1-2, the V gene TRBV5-1; no firm D call. This CDR3 has 14 residues. Trimming stripped 4 bases from V and 4 bases from J, with 14 bases between. Germline CDR1 and CDR2: SGHRS and YFSETQ. The CDR3 DNA reads TGCGCCAGCAGCCACGGTGGGTTTCGCTATGGCTACACCTTC. This gives the protein CASSHGGFRYGYTF.

Ten or more counts support this clonotype. The chain has TRBV6-1 and TRBJ1-1; D is perhaps TRBD1 (5 bases). This CDR3 spans 16 amino acids. In germline, CDR1 is MNHNS, CDR2 SASEGT. The V and J ends lost 3 bases and 1 base respectively, with 15 bases between them. The CDR3: CASSEGTFLTNTEAFF. The DNA of the CDR3 is TGTGCCAGCAGTGAGGGGACTTTCCTCACGAACACTGAAGCTTTCTTT.

This clonotype was seen many times. V and J are TRBV20-1 and TRBJ2-7; unclear D gene. The CDR3 has 14 amino acids. CDR1 and CDR2 (germline): DFQATT, SNEGSKA (reference sequence). V lost 1 base to trimming and J lost 4 bases, with 14 bases between them. CDR3 loop: CSARGFRLGYEQYF. The CDR3 nucleotides read TGCAGTGCTAGAGGGTTCAGGCTAGGGTACGAGCAGTACTTC.

This clonotype was observed at least ten times. The chain has TRBV12-3 or TRBV12-4 and TRBJ1-2, with D unresolved. This CDR3 has 13 amino acids. V was pared by 3 bases and J by 0 bases, with 5 bases between. The CDR3 DNA follows: TGTGCCAGCAGTTTGGGTACTAACTATGGCTACACCTTC. Translating it yields CASSLGTNYGYTF.

The V gene is TRBV25-1, the J gene TRBJ2-6, with D possibly called TRBD1 or TRBD2 (5 bases each). This CDR3 is built from 17 residues. Between the trimmed V and J ends, which lost 3 bases and 2 bases, there was a span of 14 bases. CDR1 is MGHDK and CDR2 is SYGVNS in the germline V gene. The CDR3 nucleotides are TGTGCCAGCAGTGAGTTAGAGGGCAGGGCTGGGGCCAACGTCCTGACTTTC. It translates to CASSELEGRAGANVLTF.

This clonotype was found once. The V gene is TRBV29-1, the J gene TRBJ2-7, with no clear D. The V gene lost 5 bases and the J gene lost 5 bases, with 13 bases spanning the gap. The CDR3 has 12 residues. Germline CDR1 is SQVTM and CDR2 is ANQGSEA. The CDR3 protein is CSVNRGFDEQYF. The DNA of the CDR3 is TGCAGCGTTAACCGTGGTTTCGACGAGCAGTACTTC.

Of note for this clonotype: At one end the junction does not follow the germline gene, possibly because of a read error. The chain uses TRBV10-3 and TRBJ1-4; D is unresolved. The V gene's germline CDR1 is ENHRY and CDR2 SYGVKD. The CDR3 has 12 amino acids. The CDR3 loop reads CAVSETEEKLFF. The CDR3, as DNA: TGTGCCGTCAGTGAGACTGAGGAAAAACTGTTTTTT.

This chain uses TRBV18 with TRBJ2-7, with 10 bases matching TRBD1. Per germline, CDR1 KGHSH and CDR2 LQKENI. The CDR3 totals 15 residues. V trimming: 2 bases; J trimming: 7 bases; junction bases outside the gene matches: 8. CDR3 coding DNA: TGTGCCAGCTCACCAGGGACAGGGGCGGTGGGAGAGCAGTACTTC. This sequence encodes CASSPGTGAVGEQYF. Supplemented by reference TRBV18 and TRBJ2-7, the full variable domain reads NAGVMQNPRHLVRRRGQEARLRCSPMKGHSHVYWYRQLPEEGLKFMVYLQKENIIDESGMPKERFSAEFPKEGPSILRIQQVVRGDSAAYFCASSPGTGAVGEQYFGPGTRLTVT.

This clonotype was recorded only once. This sequence joins TRBV13 and TRBJ2-2, with unresolved D. With 4 bases removed from V and 7 bases from J, the gap between germline ends came to 10 bases. The CDR3 has 13 residues. The germline V gene encodes CDR1 PRHDT and CDR2 FYEKMQ (reference sequence). The CDR3 coding sequence is TGTGCCAGCAGCTCCTCCCTGTTCGGGGAGCTGTTTTTT. The encoded protein is CASSSSLFGELFF.

A note on this clonotype: The conserved closing phenylalanine or tryptophan is absent in this CDR3, likely reflecting a read error. The rearrangement uses TRBV24-1 and TRBJ2-7, with D perhaps given as TRBD1 or TRBD2 (5 bases each). Germline lookup yields CDR1 KGHDR and CDR2 SFDVKD. This CDR3 spans 13 amino acids. Trimming shortened V by 11 bases and J by 3 bases, and 16 bases separated the two germline ends. The CDR3 region has the DNA TGTGCCAGCAGCCCCCCTGGGGGCTACGAGCAGTACCTC. Its protein is CASSPPGGYEQYL.

This rearrangement joins TRBV7-9 to TRBJ2-1, with TRBD2 matching 7 bases. The CDR3 has 16 residues. Unmatched junction bases numbered 7, after V lost 5 bases and J lost 0 bases. Per the germline V gene, CDR1 is SEHNR and CDR2 is FQNEAQ (reference sequence). CDR3 sequence: CASSRAGSLSYNEQFF. CDR3 DNA: TGTGCCAGCAGCAGAGCGGGGTCCCTCTCCTACAATGAGCAGTTCTTC. The whole variable domain, filled in from reference TRBV7-9 and TRBJ2-1, reads DTGVSQNPRHKITKRGQNVTFRCDPISEHNRLYWYRQTLGQGPEFLTYFQNEAQLEKSRLLSDRFSAERPKGSFSTLEIQRTEQGDSAMYLCASSRAGSLSYNEQFFGPGTRLTVL.

A single count supports this clonotype. V usage is TRBV2 and J usage is TRBJ1-1; D gene ambiguous. CDR1 and CDR2 (germline): SNHLY, FYNNEI. CDR3 size: 15 residues. The ends were cut back, 7 bases at V and 0 bases at J, with 15 bases in the middle. The CDR3 reads CASMGYGEMNTEAFF. DNA for the CDR3: TGTGCCAGCATGGGGTACGGTGAGATGAACACTGAAGCTTTCTTT.

This clonotype was observed a handful of times. The J gene is TRBJ2-7, the V gene TRBV20-1; D possibly uses TRBD1 or TRBD2 (5 bases each). CDR1 is DFQATT, CDR2 SNEGSKA, per germline (reference sequence). V lost 5 bases and J 3 bases, leaving 23 bases between the germline ends. CDR3 length equals 16 residues. The CDR3 is CSADTGSRESYYEQYF. Here the CDR3 DNA reads TGCAGTGCTGATACCGGGTCCAGGGAGAGCTACTACGAGCAGTACTTC.

In regard to this clonotype: The junction and the germline gene differ at one end; a read error may be behind it. The chain has TRBV7-2 and TRBJ1-3; no clear D. Germline values: CDR1 SGHTA, CDR2 FQGNSA. The CDR3 length is 17 residues. The CDR3 is CASSPRAFGGSGNTIYF. The DNA of the CDR3 is TGCGCCAGCAGCCCGCGAGCGTTTGGCGGCTCTGGAAACACCATATATTTT.

In this sample, this clonotype turned up many times. The chain combines TRBV24-1 with TRBJ1-5; 7 nucleotides agree with TRBD1. The germline V gene encodes CDR1 KGHDR and CDR2 SFDVKD. V dropped 1 base and J dropped 0; count of bases not matched to a gene: 2. This CDR3 has 16 residues. CDR3 sequence (DNA): TGTGCCACCAGTGATTTTGGGACAGATAGCAATCAGCCCCAGCATTTT. Translating it yields CATSDFGTDSNQPQHF.

This sequence joins TRBV20-1 and TRBJ2-7, with D perhaps TRBD1 or TRBD2 (5 bases each). The CDR3 totals 16 residues. Between the trimmed V and J ends, which lost 3 bases and 5 bases, there was a span of 23 bases. Germline V gene sequence: CDR1 DFQATT, CDR2 SNEGSKA (reference sequence). The CDR3 region has the DNA TGCAGTGCTAGTCCCTCGGGTATGGGGGTAGGTAACGAGCAGTACTTC. Its translation: CSASPSGMGVGNEQYF.

The chain is built from TRBV24-1 and TRBJ2-3; D unclear. This CDR3 has 14 residues. Germline CDR1 and CDR2: KGHDR and SFDVKD. V lost 1 base to trimming and J lost 1 base, with 5 bases between them. The DNA for the CDR3 is TGTGCCACCAGTGATTTACCACGCACAGATACGCAGTATTTT. This translates into CATSDLPRTDTQYF.

This clonotype was observed many times. The chain uses TRBV29-1 and TRBJ2-1; D is unresolved. This CDR3 comprises 12 residues. CDR1 SQVTM and CDR2 ANQGSEA come from the germline V gene. With 5 bases removed from V and 4 bases from J, the gap between germline ends came to 9 bases. The chain's CDR3 is CSVRGEYNEQFF. The CDR3 nucleotides read TGCAGCGTTCGTGGCGAGTACAATGAGCAGTTCTTC.

In its sample, this clonotype was seen many times. This rearrangement joins TRBV5-1 to TRBJ2-1; 8 bases agree with TRBD2. The CDR3 is made up of 14 amino acids. V trimming: 7 bases; J trimming: 7 bases; junction bases outside the gene matches: 10. CDR1 and CDR2 from the germline V gene are SGHRS and YFSETQ. The CDR3 is CASEDGGLANEQFF. The CDR3 DNA sequence: TGCGCCAGCGAAGACGGAGGACTAGCAAATGAGCAGTTCTTC.

The chain employs TRBV20-1 and TRBJ1-5, with D maybe TRBD1 (6 bases). CDR1 DFQATT and CDR2 SNEGSKA come from the germline V gene (reference sequence). CDR3 length equals 13 residues. Deletions cut 1 base from V and 7 bases from J, with 11 bases between. In nucleotides, the CDR3 is TGCAGTGCTAGAGCTGGGGGCGCGCAGCCCCAGCATTTT. It is translated as CSARAGGAQPQHF.

V usage is TRBV7-2 and J usage is TRBJ2-3; 12 positions match TRBD2. Trimming cost V 5 bases and J 3 bases; bases outside gene matches: 6. The CDR3 extends over 16 amino acids. Germline V gene sequence: CDR1 SGHTA, CDR2 FQGNSA. CDR3 DNA sequence: TGTGCCAGCAGCATCCCGACTAGCGGGAGAACAGATACGCAGTATTTT. It encodes CASSIPTSGRTDTQYF.

This clonotype was found many times. The J gene is TRBJ2-7, the V gene TRBV7-9; D might be TRBD1 (7 bases). The CDR3 has 15 amino acids. The germline V gene encodes CDR1 SEHNR and CDR2 FQNEAQ (reference sequence). Trimming stripped 3 bases from V and 2 bases from J, with 14 bases between. The CDR3 reads CASSLAGQPAYEQYF. The DNA of the CDR3 is TGTGCCAGCAGCTTGGCGGGACAGCCCGCCTACGAGCAGTACTTC.

This clonotype was detected only once. The chain combines TRBV25-1 with TRBJ2-1; the D is unclear. V lost 2 bases and J lost 0, with 11 bases in between. CDR1 MGHDK and CDR2 SYGVNS come from the germline V gene. This CDR3 has 16 residues. CDR3 in DNA: TGTGCCAGCAGTGAAGCCTGGGCGAGCTCCTACAATGAGCAGTTCTTC. Protein: CASSEAWASSYNEQFF.

This chain uses TRBV2 with TRBJ1-1; a possible D gene is TRBD1 (5 bases). Germline V lookup: CDR1 SNHLY, CDR2 FYNNEI. V dropped 8 bases and J dropped 0 bases, with 13 bases sitting between them. This CDR3 region has 14 residues. Here the CDR3 DNA reads TGTGCCAGCTCCCCCCCAGGGCTGAACACTGAAGCTTTCTTT. It codes for CASSPPGLNTEAFF.